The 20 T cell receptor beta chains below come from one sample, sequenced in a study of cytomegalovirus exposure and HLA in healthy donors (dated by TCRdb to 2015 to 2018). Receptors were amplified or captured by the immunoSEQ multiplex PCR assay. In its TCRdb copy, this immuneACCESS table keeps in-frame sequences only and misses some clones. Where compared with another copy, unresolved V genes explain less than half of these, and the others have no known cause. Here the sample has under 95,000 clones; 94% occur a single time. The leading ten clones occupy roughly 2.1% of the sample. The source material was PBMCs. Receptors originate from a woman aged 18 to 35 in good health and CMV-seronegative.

DNA of the CDR3: TGTGCCAGCAGCTTGGCAGTCGGGGATACGCAGTATTTT. Protein product: CASSLAVGDTQYF. The rearrangement links TRBV7-9 to TRBJ2-3; D uncertain. V lost 3 bases and J lost 6, with 10 bases in between. There are 13 residues in the CDR3. Germline-derived CDR1 and CDR2 are SEHNR and FQNEAQ (reference sequence). Full variable domain (rest looked up from reference TRBV7-9 and TRBJ2-3): DTGVSQNPRHKITKRGQNVTFRCDPISEHNRLYWYRQTLGQGPEFLTYFQNEAQLEKSRLLSDRFSAERPKGSFSTLEIQRTEQGDSAMYLCASSLAVGDTQYFGPGTRLTVL.

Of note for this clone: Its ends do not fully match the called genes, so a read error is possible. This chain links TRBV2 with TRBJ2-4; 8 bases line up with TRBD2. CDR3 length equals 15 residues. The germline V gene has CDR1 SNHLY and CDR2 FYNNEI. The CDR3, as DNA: TGTGCCAGCAGGGAAGGTGGGACTAGCAAAAACATTCAGTACTTC. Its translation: CASREGGTSKNIQYF. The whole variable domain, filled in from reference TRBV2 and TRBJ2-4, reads EPEVTQTPSHQVTQMGQEVILRCVPISNHLYFYWYRQILGQKVEFLVSFYNNEISEKSEIFDDQFSVERPDGSNFTLKIRSTKLEDSAMYFCASREGGTSKNIQYFGAGTRLSVL.

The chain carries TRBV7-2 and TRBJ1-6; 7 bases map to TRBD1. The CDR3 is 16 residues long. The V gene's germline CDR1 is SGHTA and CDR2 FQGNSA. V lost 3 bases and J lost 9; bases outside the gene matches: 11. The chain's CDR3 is CASSFQGYRGGSPLHF. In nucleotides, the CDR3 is TGTGCCAGCAGCTTTCAAGGCTACAGGGGAGGTTCACCCCTCCACTTT.

The CDR3 loop reads CAGEEALAGAAKQFF. CDR3 sequence (DNA): TGTGCCGGAGAAGAAGCACTAGCGGGAGCCGCGAAGCAGTTCTTC. The chain recombines TRBV21-1 with TRBJ2-1; the D call in the table, TRBD2, was not verified against the DNA. TRBV21-1 counts as a pseudogene. There are 15 residues in the CDR3.

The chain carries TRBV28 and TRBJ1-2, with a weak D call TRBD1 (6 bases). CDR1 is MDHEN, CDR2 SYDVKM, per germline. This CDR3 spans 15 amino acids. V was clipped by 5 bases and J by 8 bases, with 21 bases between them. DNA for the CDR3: TGTGCCAGCAGTGGGGCAGGGGCCGTAACTATGGGCTACACCTTC. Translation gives CASSGAGAVTMGYTF.

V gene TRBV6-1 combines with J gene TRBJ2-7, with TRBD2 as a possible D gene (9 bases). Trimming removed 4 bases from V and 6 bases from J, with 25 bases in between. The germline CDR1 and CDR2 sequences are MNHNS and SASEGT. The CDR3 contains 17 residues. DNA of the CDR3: TGTGCCAGCAGTGGCCGCAGGGGGCTAGCGGGAACGAGCGAGCAGTACTTC. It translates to CASSGRRGLAGTSEQYF.

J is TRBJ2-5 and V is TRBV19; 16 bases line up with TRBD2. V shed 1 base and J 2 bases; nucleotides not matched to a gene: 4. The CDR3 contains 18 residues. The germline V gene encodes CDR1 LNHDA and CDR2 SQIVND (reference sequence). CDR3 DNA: TGTGCCAGTAGTATAGGGGGACTAGCGGGAGGGGCACAAGAGACCCAGTACTTC. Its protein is CASSIGGLAGGAQETQYF.

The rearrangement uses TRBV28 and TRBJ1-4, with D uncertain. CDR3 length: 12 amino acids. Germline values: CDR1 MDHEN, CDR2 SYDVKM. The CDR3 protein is CGTTGANEKLFF. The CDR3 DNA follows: TGTGGCACCACCGGAGCTAATGAAAAACTGTTTTTT.

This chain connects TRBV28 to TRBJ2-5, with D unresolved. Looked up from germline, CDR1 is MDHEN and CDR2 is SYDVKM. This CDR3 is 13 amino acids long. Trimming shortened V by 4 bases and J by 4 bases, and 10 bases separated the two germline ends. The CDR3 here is CASSSGFSETQYF. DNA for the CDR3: TGTGCCAGCAGTTCCGGGTTCTCAGAGACCCAGTACTTC.

Here the CDR3 reads CASSQDRGQGMDIQYF. Written as DNA, the CDR3 is TGCGCCAGCAGCCAAGATCGGGGACAGGGTATGGACATTCAGTACTTC. The J gene is TRBJ2-4, the V gene TRBV4-1; 9 nucleotides match TRBD1. V dropped 0 bases and J dropped 8; count of bases not matched to a gene: 8. Germline lookup yields CDR1 MGHRA and CDR2 YSYEKL. This CDR3 has 16 amino acids.

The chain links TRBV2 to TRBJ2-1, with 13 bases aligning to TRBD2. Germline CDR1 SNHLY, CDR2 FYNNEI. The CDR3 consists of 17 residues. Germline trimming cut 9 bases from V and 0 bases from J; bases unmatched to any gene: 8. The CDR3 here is CASGLAGVGSSYNEQFF. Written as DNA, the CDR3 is TGTGCCAGTGGACTAGCGGGAGTGGGGAGCTCCTACAATGAGCAGTTCTTC.

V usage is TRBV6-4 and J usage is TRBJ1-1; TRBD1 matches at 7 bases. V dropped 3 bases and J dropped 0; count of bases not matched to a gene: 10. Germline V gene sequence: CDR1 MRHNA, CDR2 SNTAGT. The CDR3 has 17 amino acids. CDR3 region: CASSEWDRDFMNTEAFF. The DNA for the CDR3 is TGTGCCAGCAGTGAATGGGACAGAGATTTCATGAACACTGAAGCTTTCTTT.

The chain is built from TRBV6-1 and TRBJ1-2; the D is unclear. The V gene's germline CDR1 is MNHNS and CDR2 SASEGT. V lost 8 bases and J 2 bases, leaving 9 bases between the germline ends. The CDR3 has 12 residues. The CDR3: CASLNTNYGYTF. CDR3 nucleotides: TGTGCCAGCCTCAACACGAACTATGGCTACACCTTC.

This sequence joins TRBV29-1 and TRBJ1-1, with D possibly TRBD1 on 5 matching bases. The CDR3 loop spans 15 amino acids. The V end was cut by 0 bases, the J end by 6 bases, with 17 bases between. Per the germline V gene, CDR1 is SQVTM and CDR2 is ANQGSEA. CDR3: CSVEDSQGLIPEAFF. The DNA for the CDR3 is TGCAGCGTTGAAGATTCGCAGGGCTTGATCCCTGAAGCTTTCTTT.

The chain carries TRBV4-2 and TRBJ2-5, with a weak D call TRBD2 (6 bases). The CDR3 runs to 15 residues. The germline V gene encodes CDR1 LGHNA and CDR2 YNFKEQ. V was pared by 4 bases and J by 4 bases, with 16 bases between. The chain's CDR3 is CASSLSSAAGETQYF. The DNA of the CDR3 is TGTGCCAGCAGCCTTTCTAGCGCGGCGGGAGAGACCCAGTACTTC.

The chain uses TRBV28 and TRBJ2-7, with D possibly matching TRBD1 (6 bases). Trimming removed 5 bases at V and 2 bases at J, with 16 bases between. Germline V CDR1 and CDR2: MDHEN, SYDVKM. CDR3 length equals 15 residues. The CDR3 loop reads CASSQGPVAAYEQYF. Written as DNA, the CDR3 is TGTGCCAGCAGTCAGGGGCCTGTCGCAGCCTACGAGCAGTACTTC.

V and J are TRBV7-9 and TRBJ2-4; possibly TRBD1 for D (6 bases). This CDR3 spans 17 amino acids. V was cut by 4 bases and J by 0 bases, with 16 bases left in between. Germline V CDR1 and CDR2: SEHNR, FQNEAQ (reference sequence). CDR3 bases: TGTGCCAGCAGCTATAAGCCGGGACACCTAGCCAAAAACATTCAGTACTTC. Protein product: CASSYKPGHLAKNIQYF. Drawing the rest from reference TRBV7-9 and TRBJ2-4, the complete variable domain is DTGVSQNPRHKITKRGQNVTFRCDPISEHNRLYWYRQTLGQGPEFLTYFQNEAQLEKSRLLSDRFSAERPKGSFSTLEIQRTEQGDSAMYLCASSYKPGHLAKNIQYFGAGTRLSVL.

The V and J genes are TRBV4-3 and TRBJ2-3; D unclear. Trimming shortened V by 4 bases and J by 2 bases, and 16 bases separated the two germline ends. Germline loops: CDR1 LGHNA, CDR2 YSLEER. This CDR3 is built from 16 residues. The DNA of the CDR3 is TGCGCCAGCAGCCCCTGGAGATGGCGGAACACAGATACGCAGTATTTT. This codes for CASSPWRWRNTDTQYF.

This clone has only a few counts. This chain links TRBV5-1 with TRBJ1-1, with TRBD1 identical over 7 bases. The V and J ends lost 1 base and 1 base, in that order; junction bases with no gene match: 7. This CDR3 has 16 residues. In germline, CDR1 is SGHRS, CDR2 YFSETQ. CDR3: CASSLIRTGGNTEAFF. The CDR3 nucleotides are TGCGCCAGCAGCTTGATACGGACAGGTGGGAACACTGAAGCTTTCTTT.

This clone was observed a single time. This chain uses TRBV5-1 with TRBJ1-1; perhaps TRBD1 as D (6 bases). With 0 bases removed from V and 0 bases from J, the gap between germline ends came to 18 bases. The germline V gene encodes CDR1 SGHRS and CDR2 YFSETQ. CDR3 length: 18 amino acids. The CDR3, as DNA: TGCGCCAGCAGCTTGGCCCCCGGGGGGCTTGGTATGAACACTGAAGCTTTCTTT. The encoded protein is CASSLAPGGLGMNTEAFF.